What follows are 24 T cell receptor beta chains derived from one specimen sequenced in a study of CD8+ T cells in alopecia areata. RNA was isolated and reverse transcribed to cDNA, the sequencing template. Method: immunoSEQ multiplex PCR; TCRdb's copy keeps in-frame clones and lacks some. The table shows fewer than 200,000 clones, with 59% occurring only once. This material consisted of CD4+ T cells sorted from blood, taken at week 0. The receptors come from a human donor with alopecia areata.

The V and J genes are TRBV6-6 and TRBJ2-5, with 7 bases lining up with TRBD1. The CDR3 runs to 14 residues. Germline assignment: CDR1 MNHNY and CDR2 SVGAGI (reference sequence). The V and J ends lost 2 bases and 4 bases, in that order; junction bases with no gene match: 4. CDR3 nucleotides: TGTGCCAGCAGTTACAAGGGGGCAAGAGAGACCCAGTACTTC. Amino acids: CASSYKGARETQYF.

The rearrangement uses TRBV4-2 and TRBJ1-2; D gene unclear. This CDR3 is built from 15 residues. Germline CDR1 reads LGHNA; CDR2 reads YNFKEQ. Trimming removed 0 bases from V and 2 bases from J, with 10 bases in between. CDR3 region: CASSQDLTPNYGYTF. The DNA of the CDR3 is TGTGCCAGCAGCCAAGATTTAACACCCAACTATGGCTACACCTTC.

The rearrangement uses TRBV11-3 and TRBJ2-7; 9 bases are a match to TRBD1. V was clipped by 5 bases and J by 3 bases; unmatched bases: 8. The germline V gene encodes CDR1 SGHNT and CDR2 YENEEA. This CDR3 contains 15 residues. CDR3 protein: CASSQGQGRNYEQYF. CDR3 DNA sequence: TGTGCCAGCAGCCAAGGACAGGGGCGAAACTACGAGCAGTACTTC.

This chain joins TRBV9 and TRBJ2-2; D may be TRBD1 or TRBD2 (5 bases each). V was cut by 0 bases and J by 8 bases, with 17 bases left in between. The CDR3 covers 16 residues. Germline lookup yields CDR1 SGDLS and CDR2 YYNGEE. CDR3 loop: CASSVEVGTYSGELFF. CDR3 in DNA: TGTGCCAGCAGCGTAGAGGTAGGGACGTATTCGGGGGAGCTGTTTTTT.

The V call is TRBV2, the J call TRBJ2-6; D is unresolved. Germline-derived CDR1 and CDR2 are SNHLY and FYNNEI. The V and J ends lost 6 bases and 0 bases respectively, with 6 bases between them. The CDR3 loop spans 14 amino acids. The CDR3 DNA sequence: TGTGCCAGCAGAAGGGTCTCTGGGGCCAACGTCCTGACTTTC. Encoded protein: CASRRVSGANVLTF.

This clone showed up just a few times. The gene calls are TRBV30 and TRBJ2-5; a weak D match, TRBD2 (6 bases). Deletions cut 0 bases from V and 7 bases from J, with 12 bases between. Per the germline V gene, CDR1 is GTSNPN and CDR2 is SVGIG (reference sequence). CDR3 length equals 13 residues. The CDR3 DNA sequence: TGTGCCTGGAGTGTAGCGGGCTACGGGACCCAGTACTTC. Protein sequence: CAWSVAGYGTQYF.

This chain joins TRBV30 and TRBJ2-7; D may be TRBD2 (5 bases). CDR1 and CDR2 from the germline V gene are GTSNPN and SVGIG (reference sequence). CDR3 length: 14 residues. V lost 1 base to trimming and J lost 2 bases, with 12 bases between them. CDR3 region: CAWSAEGLTYEQYF. The CDR3 DNA follows: TGTGCCTGGAGTGCTGAGGGATTAACCTACGAGCAGTACTTC. The full variable domain, its missing parts supplied by reference TRBV30 and TRBJ2-7, is SQTIHQWPATLVQPVGSPLSLECTVEGTSNPNLYWYRQAAGRGLQLLFYSVGIGQISSEVPQNLSASRPQDRQFILSSKKLLLSDSGFYLCAWSAEGLTYEQYFGPGTRLTVT.

Points on this clone: Other DNA sequences within the sample encode an identical CDR3. The rearrangement links TRBV5-1 to TRBJ2-5, with 8 nucleotides matching TRBD1. V dropped 2 bases and J dropped 2; count of bases not matched to a gene: 5. This CDR3 is built from 15 residues. Germline values: CDR1 SGHRS, CDR2 YFSETQ. CDR3 in amino acids: CASSLGTGGQETQYF. In DNA form, the CDR3 reads TGCGCCAGCAGCTTAGGGACAGGAGGACAAGAGACCCAGTACTTC.

The chain carries TRBV7-9 and TRBJ1-1, with a weak D call TRBD1 (5 bases). This CDR3 has 15 amino acids. V shed 5 bases and J shed 3 bases, with 16 bases lying between them. Germline V CDR1 and CDR2: SEHNR, FQNEAQ (reference sequence). CDR3: CASSRGTAVYTEAFF. CDR3 bases: TGTGCCAGCAGCCGCGGGACCGCGGTTTACACTGAAGCTTTCTTT.

About this clone itself: Other nucleotide sequences from this sample produce the same CDR3. The V gene is TRBV30, the J gene TRBJ1-4, with D hard to call. The CDR3 runs 12 residues. CDR1 is GTSNPN and CDR2 is SVGIG in the germline V gene (reference sequence). Trimming pared 0 bases from V and 7 bases from J, leaving 6 bases between. CDR3 in amino acids: CAWSVLGEKLFF. The CDR3 DNA sequence: TGTGCCTGGAGTGTATTGGGTGAAAAACTGTTTTTT.

V is TRBV4-1 and J is TRBJ2-5; D call uncertain. Germline CDR1 is MGHRA and CDR2 is YSYEKL. CDR3 length: 14 amino acids. Between the trimmed V and J ends, which lost 0 bases and 6 bases, there was a span of 11 bases. The CDR3 sequence: CASSQDPYGQTQYF. CDR3 in DNA: TGCGCCAGCAGCCAAGACCCCTATGGGCAGACCCAGTACTTC.

The V call is TRBV7-2, the J call TRBJ2-2, with 7 bases fitting TRBD2. The CDR3 spans 16 residues. V lost 6 bases to trimming and J lost 1 base; unmatched junction nucleotides: 8. CDR1 is SGHTA and CDR2 is FQGNSA in the germline V gene. CDR3 loop: CASRRNGGGNTGELFF. In DNA form, the CDR3 reads TGTGCCAGCAGGAGGAACGGCGGGGGGAACACCGGGGAGCTGTTTTTT. The entire variable domain, with the rest obtained from reference TRBV7-2 and TRBJ2-2, is as follows: GAGVSQSPSNKVTEKGKDVELRCDPISGHTALYWYRQSLGQGLEFLIYFQGNSAPDKSGLPSDRFSAERTGGSVSTLTIQRTQQEDSAVYLCASRRNGGGNTGELFFGEGSRLTVL.

V gene TRBV4-1 combines with J gene TRBJ2-1, with TRBD2 matching 10 bases. Germline lookup yields CDR1 MGHRA and CDR2 YSYEKL. This CDR3 region has 15 residues. V trimming: 7 bases; J trimming: 5 bases; junction bases outside the gene matches: 8. The CDR3 protein is CASTLLAGTNNEQFF. The CDR3 DNA follows: TGCGCCAGCACCCTACTAGCGGGGACCAACAATGAGCAGTTCTTC.

V gene TRBV18 combines with J gene TRBJ2-3; D not resolved. This CDR3 comprises 15 residues. Germline-derived CDR1 and CDR2 are KGHSH and LQKENI. Trimming took 1 base from V and 0 from J, leaving 8 bases between them. CDR3 region: CASSPRGSSTDTQYF. The DNA for the CDR3 is TGTGCCAGCTCACCACGGGGATCTAGCACAGATACGCAGTATTTT. Supplemented by reference TRBV18 and TRBJ2-3, the full variable domain reads NAGVMQNPRHLVRRRGQEARLRCSPMKGHSHVYWYRQLPEEGLKFMVYLQKENIIDESGMPKERFSAEFPKEGPSILRIQQVVRGDSAAYFCASSPRGSSTDTQYFGPGTRLTVL.

This clone was detected only once. V and J are TRBV5-1 and TRBJ2-5; D call uncertain. Between the trimmed V and J ends, which lost 1 base and 1 base, there was a span of 5 bases. The CDR3 loop spans 13 amino acids. Germline-derived CDR1 and CDR2 are SGHRS and YFSETQ. The CDR3 DNA sequence: TGCGCCAGCAGCTTGACCATCCAAGAGACCCAGTACTTC. Its translation: CASSLTIQETQYF.

The genes are TRBV2 and TRBJ1-2, with no clear D. V lost 6 bases to trimming and J lost 3 bases, with 14 bases between them. This CDR3 spans 14 amino acids. Germline V gene lookup returns CDR1 SNHLY and CDR2 FYNNEI. CDR3 sequence (DNA): TGTGCCAGCAGCCCTGATGGGTTGGACTATGGCTACACCTTC. It is translated as CASSPDGLDYGYTF.

The genes are TRBV29-1 and TRBJ2-2, with 7 bases matching TRBD2. Germline values: CDR1 SQVTM, CDR2 ANQGSEA. The CDR3 extends over 13 amino acids. V lost 3 bases and J lost 5; bases outside the gene matches: 3. The CDR3 bases are TGCAGCGTTGACGGGGGGATAACCGGGGAGCTGTTTTTT. It specifies CSVDGGITGELFF.

The chain uses TRBV29-1 and TRBJ2-3; D gene uncertain. The CDR3 totals 14 residues. V was shortened by 3 bases and J by 0 bases, with 10 bases between the two germline ends. The V gene's germline CDR1 is SQVTM and CDR2 ANQGSEA. The CDR3 DNA sequence: TGCAGCGTTGAGGCAGCTTCTAGCACAGATACGCAGTATTTT. Its protein is CSVEAASSTDTQYF.

The chain has TRBV15 and TRBJ2-1; 13 nucleotides align to TRBD2. V lost 5 bases and J lost 10; bases outside the gene matches: 5. CDR1 and CDR2 from the germline V gene are LNHNV and YYDKDF (reference sequence). There are 14 residues in the CDR3. For the CDR3, the DNA is TGTGCCACCAGCTTCGGACTAGCGGGGGCGGAGCAGTTCTTC. It is translated as CATSFGLAGAEQFF. Based on the CDR3 plus reference TRBV15 and TRBJ2-1, the full variable domain is DAMVIQNPRYQVTQFGKPVTLSCSQTLNHNVMYWYQQKSSQAPKLLFHYYDKDFNNEADTPDNFQSRRPNTSFCFLDIRSPGLGDTAMYLCATSFGLAGAEQFFGPGTRLTVL.

The genes are TRBV27 and TRBJ1-6; no definite D call. Germline values: CDR1 MNHEY, CDR2 SMNVEV (reference sequence). This CDR3 has 13 amino acids. Trimming took 3 bases from V and 5 from J, leaving 5 bases between them. As DNA, the CDR3 is TGTGCCAGCAGTTTCCAAGATAATTCACCCCTCCACTTT. Translation gives CASSFQDNSPLHF.

This chain links TRBV5-1 with TRBJ2-2, with TRBD1 matching 7 bases. CDR3 length equals 13 residues. Per the germline V gene, CDR1 is SGHRS and CDR2 is YFSETQ. V shed 3 bases, J shed 5 bases, and the junction held 1 base outside the gene matches. CDR3 sequence reads: CASSSGQTGELFF. CDR3 bases: TGCGCCAGCAGCTCGGGACAGACCGGGGAGCTGTTTTTT.

The rearrangement joins TRBV29-1 to TRBJ2-7; 13 bases map to TRBD2. CDR3 length equals 14 residues. Trimming at V came to 4 bases and at J to 5 bases, leaving 5 bases not matched to a gene. Germline CDR1 and CDR2: SQVTM and ANQGSEA. This CDR3 is CSVGPGLAGNEQYF. CDR3 sequence (DNA): TGCAGCGTTGGGCCGGGACTAGCGGGGAACGAGCAGTACTTC.

The genes are TRBV4-1 and TRBJ2-7, with 9 bases lining up with TRBD1. J was trimmed by 3 bases and V by 5 bases; bases with no gene match: 5. Germline V lookup: CDR1 MGHRA, CDR2 YSYEKL. CDR3 length: 14 amino acids. The CDR3 DNA is TGCGCCAGCAGCTCCGGGACAGGGATCTACGAGCAGTACTTC. The encoded protein is CASSSGTGIYEQYF.

The CDR3 loop is CASSGSGGEYEQYF. The CDR3 DNA reads as TGTGCCAGCAGTGGAAGCGGGGGAGAGTACGAGCAGTACTTC. V gene TRBV2 combines with J gene TRBJ2-7; TRBD2 agrees at 8 bases. V was pared by 4 bases and J by 4 bases, with 6 bases of the junction left unmatched. CDR3 size: 14 residues. CDR1 and CDR2 from the germline V gene are SNHLY and FYNNEI.